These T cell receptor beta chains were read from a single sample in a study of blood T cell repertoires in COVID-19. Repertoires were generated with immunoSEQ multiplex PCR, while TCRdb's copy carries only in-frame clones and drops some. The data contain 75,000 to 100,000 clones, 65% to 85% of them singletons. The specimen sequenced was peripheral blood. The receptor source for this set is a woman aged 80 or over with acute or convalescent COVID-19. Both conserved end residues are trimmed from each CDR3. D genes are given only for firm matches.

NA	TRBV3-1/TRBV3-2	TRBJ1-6	ASSQSRHSSYNSPLH
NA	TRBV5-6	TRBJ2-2	ASSPLGTLNTGELF
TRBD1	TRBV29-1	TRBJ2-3	SVAGGAGRDTQY
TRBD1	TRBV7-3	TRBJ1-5	ASSQSWTGYRQPQH
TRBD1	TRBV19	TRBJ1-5	ASSGTGGRQPQH
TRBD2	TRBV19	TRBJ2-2	ASSLASGGLTGELF
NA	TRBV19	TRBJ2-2	ASMWGGANTGELF
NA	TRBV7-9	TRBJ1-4	ASSLATVEKLF
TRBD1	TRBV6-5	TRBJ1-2	ARRPGQGNYGYT
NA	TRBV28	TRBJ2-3	ASSTPGRATDTQY
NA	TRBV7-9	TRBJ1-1	ASSLGQNTEAF
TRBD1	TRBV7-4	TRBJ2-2	ARTGDTGELF
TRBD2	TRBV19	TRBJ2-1	ASTRTSERNEQF
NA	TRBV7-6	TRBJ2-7	ASSSGGTRQPPYEQY
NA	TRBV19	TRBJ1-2	ASSIQGTIYGYT
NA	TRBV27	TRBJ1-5	ASSASRGYSNQPQH
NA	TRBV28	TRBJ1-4	ASSLMGAANEKLF
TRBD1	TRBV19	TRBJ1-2	ASSLGTGDAYGYT
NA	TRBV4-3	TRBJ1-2	ASSQDLYVGSSNYGYT
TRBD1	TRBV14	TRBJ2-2	ASSLSDRALF
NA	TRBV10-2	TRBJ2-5	ASSPTDRSETQY
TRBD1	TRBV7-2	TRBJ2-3	ASSLDRGQGTQY
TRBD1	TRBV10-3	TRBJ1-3	AINGQGADTIY
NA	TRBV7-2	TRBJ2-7	ASSLLQAYEQY
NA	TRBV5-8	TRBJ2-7	ASSRGRLLEQY
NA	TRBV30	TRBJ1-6	AWSQTTSSYNSPLH
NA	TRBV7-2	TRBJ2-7	ASSPLGNEQY
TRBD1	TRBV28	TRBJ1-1	ASSPRGLKNTEAF
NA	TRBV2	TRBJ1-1	ASSEQGRNTEAF
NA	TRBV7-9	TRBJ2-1	ASSLGGRGYNEQF
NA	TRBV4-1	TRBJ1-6	ASSQDVSAKRTV
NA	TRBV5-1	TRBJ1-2	ASSPLSNYGYT
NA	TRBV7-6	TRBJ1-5	ASSLAIQGRGNQPQH
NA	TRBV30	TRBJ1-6	AWSKPTTSGNSPLH
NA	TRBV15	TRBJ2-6	ATSRGRSSGANVLT